The present T cell receptor (beta chain) was sequenced within a study of CD8 T cells in Susac syndrome. Reverse transcription used roughly 0.45 to 1 ug RNA and random hexamers. A multiplex approach, immunoSEQ multiplex PCR, amplified TCR beta CDR3 across 54 Vbeta and 13 Jbeta. One entry per CDR3 protein results from TCRdb running MiXCR on the immunoSEQ multiplex PCR reads. Of roughly 200,000 distinct CDR3 sequences in the sample, roughly 92% were seen once. The CDR3 runs to 15 residues. Trimming removed 5 bases at V and 2 bases at J, with 15 bases between. Germline assignment: CDR1 ENHRY and CDR2 SYGVKD. From blood CD8+ and CD4+ T cells, the TCR beta chain was sequenced. Healthy donors, matched for age and sex, constituted the control group.

The J gene is TRBJ1-2, the V gene TRBV10-3; D gene unclear. The sample consisted of CD4+ T cells from PBMCs. The source of this sequence is a human donor in good health. The CDR3 loop reads CAISRLGDPNYGYTF. In nucleotides, the CDR3 is TGTGCCATCAGTAGACTAGGAGACCCAAACTATGGCTACACCTTC.